This T cell receptor beta chain was sequenced during a study of blood T cell repertoires in COVID-19 (dated by TCRdb to about 2020). At the level of the whole study: Samples from collaborators originated in the United States, Italy and Spain and spanned both the acute and convalescent phases of COVID-19. The repertoires were released in a freely available public database meant as a resource for research on the immune response to SARS-CoV-2. The samples were drawn from the first 160 participants of the ongoing ImmuneRACE study and from 950 to 1,500 subjects provided by 6 global collaborators. Subjects who had been exposed to COVID-19, were actively infected with it, or had recovered from it provided the deeply sampled blood TCRbeta repertoires that made up the dataset. Nearly every sample came with metadata listing a de-identified subject ID, COVID-19 status, age in years and sex. The prospective study material was composed of cDNA or gDNA derived from T cells, B-cell-depleted T cells, or PBMCs. Where available, HLA class I and class II types were taken from metadata supplied by the sample provider and were not determined by assay-based typing.

TCRbeta CDR3 regions were amplified from genomic DNA by means of the immunoSEQ Assay, a bias-controlled multiplex PCR. The authors processed their data as follows. Nucleated cell counts per sample were estimated from amplification of reference gene primers within the assay. To quantify the absolute abundance of each unique TCRbeta CDR3 rearrangement, sequence reads were collapsed and filtered. For each sample, productive Simpson clonality was calculated as the square root of Simpson's diversity index over productive rearrangements. TCRdb retrieved this table from immuneACCESS and kept in-frame rearrangements only. Not all clones are present; in checked studies, unresolved V genes account for under half, and no reason is known for the remainder. V and J calls plus clone size are reproduced from that table; the DNA served to infer D and trimming. For this sample there are 200,000 to 300,000 clones; about 85% appear just once. Roughly 3% of the sample comes from the top ten.

Collaborating institutions collected whole blood in K2EDTA tubes following their own protocols. For TCRbeta analysis, collaborators shipped samples as frozen whole blood, isolated PBMCs, or DNA extracted from either of those sample types. Note on this clone: What this receptor recognizes is not known. No base qualities exist here, and no much larger clone lies one base off it.

The research as a whole found: Clinical and demographic metadata were provided uncurated, with the amount varying by source and participant.

Spanning cysteine to phenylalanine, the CDR3 consists of 15 amino acids. Left in the record is the CDR3 DNA by itself, 45 bases read in frame from the first base. Compared with germline, V lacks 6 bases and J lacks 6 bases; bases without a gene match: 13. From a lookup of the germline V gene (reference sequence), CDR1 and CDR2 are LNHDA and SQIVND. The origin of this receptor is a man younger than 30 with active or convalescent COVID-19. Sequenced sample: peripheral blood. The V and J genes are TRBV19 and TRBJ1-1; 7 middle bases align to TRBD1. The CDR3 loop reads CASSPQPTGLAEAFF. The nucleotides read TGTGCCAGTAGCCCCCAGCCGACAGGGTTGGCTGAAGCTTTCTTT.